The entry below describes one T cell receptor beta chain. Antigen specificity is unknown. Baseline, cycle 4 day 1, and cycle 7 day 1 were the blood sampling points. The assay was immunoSEQ multiplex PCR, and TCRdb's table has in-frame clones only and misses some. This sample carries tens of thousands of clones, 85% of them seen once, and the ten largest clones take about 0.2%. This specimen belongs to a study of OX40 agonist ivuxolimab in advanced cancers. Losses at the gene ends were 1 base for V and 1 base for J; bases not matched to a gene: 1. The CDR3 has 14 amino acids. CDR1 SGHNT and CDR2 YYREEE come from the germline V gene (reference sequence). Study observations and caveats: CD4+ and CD8+ blood T cells expanded clonally by week 6 at 0.1 to 3.0 mg/kg.

The specimen was CD4+ or CD8+ T cells sorted from blood, collected in a trial of the OX40 agonist ivuxolimab. The J gene is TRBJ2-5, the V gene TRBV5-4; 7 nucleotides line up with TRBD2. This clonotype was sampled from an adult with an advanced solid tumor such as melanoma, head and neck, liver or kidney cancer. The CDR3, as DNA: TGTGCCAGCAGCTTGAGCGGGGTCCAAGAGACCCAGTACTTC. Its translation is CASSLSGVQETQYF.